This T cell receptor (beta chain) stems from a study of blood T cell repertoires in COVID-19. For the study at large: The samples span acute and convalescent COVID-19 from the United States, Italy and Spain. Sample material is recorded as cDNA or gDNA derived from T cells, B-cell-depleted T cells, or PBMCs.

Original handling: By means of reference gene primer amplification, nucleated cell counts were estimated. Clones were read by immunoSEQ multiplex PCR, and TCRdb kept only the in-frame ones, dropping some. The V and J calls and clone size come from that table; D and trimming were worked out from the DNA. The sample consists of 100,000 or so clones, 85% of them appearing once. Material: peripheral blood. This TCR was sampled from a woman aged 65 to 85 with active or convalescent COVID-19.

The chain's CDR3 is CASSQGRDLYEQYF. The CDR3 nucleotides read TGTGCCAGCAGCCAAGGCCGGGATCTCTACGAGCAGTACTTC. This chain connects TRBV3-1 (or the pseudogene TRBV3-2) to TRBJ2-7, with D maybe TRBD2 (5 bases). Trimming took 1 base from V and 3 from J, leaving 10 bases between them. Germline lookup yields CDR1 LGHDT and CDR2 YNNKEL (reference sequence). The CDR3 totals 14 residues.